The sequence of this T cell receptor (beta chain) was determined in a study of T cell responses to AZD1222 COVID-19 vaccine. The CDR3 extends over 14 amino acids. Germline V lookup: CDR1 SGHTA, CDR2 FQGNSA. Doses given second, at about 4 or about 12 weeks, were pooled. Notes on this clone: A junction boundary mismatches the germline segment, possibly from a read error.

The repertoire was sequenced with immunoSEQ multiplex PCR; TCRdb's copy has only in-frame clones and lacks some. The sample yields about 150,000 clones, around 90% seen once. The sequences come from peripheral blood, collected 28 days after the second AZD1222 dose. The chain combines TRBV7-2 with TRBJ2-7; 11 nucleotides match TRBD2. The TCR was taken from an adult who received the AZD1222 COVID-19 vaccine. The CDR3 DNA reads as TGTGCCAGCAGCCTAGCGGGGGGTCCCTACGAGCAGTACTTC. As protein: CASSLAGGPYEQYF.